A selection of T cell receptor beta chains follows, all from one sample in a study of radiotherapy plus CTLA-4 blockade in lung cancer. Produced via immunoSEQ multiplex PCR; TCRdb's table is partial and in-frame only. The repertoire holds about 100,000 clones, about four fifths seen once, with 0.84% in the top ten. The input for sequencing was peripheral blood, taken from a patient treated with radiotherapy plus ipilimumab. The receptors originated from a human donor with non-small cell lung cancer who had stable disease on radiotherapy plus ipilimumab. The CDR3 runs from the conserved cysteine through the conserved F or W. D genes are given only for firm matches. Only part of the rows carry a size: once, few, many, or a class if the clone is expanded.

d_call: -; clone_size: -; j_call: TRBJ2-7; v_call: TRBV11-2; cdr3_aa: CASSLDLGTTYEQYF; cdr3_nt: TGTGCCAGCAGCTTAGATCTCGGTACAACGTACGAGCAGTACTTC
d_call: -; clone_size: -; j_call: TRBJ2-7; v_call: TRBV28; cdr3_aa: CASSRLREQYF; cdr3_nt: TGTGCCAGCAGTAGGCTCCGGGAGCAGTACTTC
d_call: -; clone_size: -; j_call: TRBJ2-1; v_call: TRBV30; cdr3_aa: CAWSSTSEQFF; cdr3_nt: TGTGCCTGGAGTTCGACTTCTGAGCAGTTCTTC
d_call: -; clone_size: -; j_call: TRBJ2-3; v_call: TRBV19; cdr3_aa: CASSSQPLAHSTDTQYF; cdr3_nt: TGTGCCAGTAGTTCGCAGCCGTTAGCGCATAGCACAGATACGCAGTATTTT
d_call: -; clone_size: -; j_call: TRBJ2-1; v_call: TRBV4-2; cdr3_aa: CASSQDGQLYYNEQFF; cdr3_nt: TGTGCCAGCAGCCAAGATGGACAGTTGTACTACAATGAGCAGTTCTTC
d_call: TRBD1; clone_size: -; j_call: TRBJ2-1; v_call: TRBV9; cdr3_aa: CASSVMGQGDYNEQFF; cdr3_nt: TGTGCCAGCAGCGTAATGGGACAGGGGGATTACAATGAGCAGTTCTTC
d_call: -; clone_size: -; j_call: TRBJ2-3; v_call: TRBV7-9; cdr3_aa: CASSLRAARGTDTQYF; cdr3_nt: TGTGCCAGCAGCTTGAGAGCGGCTCGGGGTACAGATACGCAGTATTTT
d_call: -; clone_size: once; j_call: TRBJ2-3; v_call: TRBV6-1; cdr3_aa: CASSPGADTQYF; cdr3_nt: TGTGCCAGCAGTCCAGGGGCAGATACGCAGTATTTT
d_call: TRBD1; clone_size: -; j_call: TRBJ2-5; v_call: TRBV28; cdr3_aa: CASTRQGGLETQYF; cdr3_nt: TGTGCCAGCACGAGACAGGGGGGGCTGGAGACCCAGTACTTC
d_call: TRBD1; clone_size: -; j_call: TRBJ2-1; v_call: TRBV7-8; cdr3_aa: CASSLGDSLQEQFF; cdr3_nt: TGTGCCAGCAGCCTAGGGGACAGTCTACAGGAGCAGTTCTTC
d_call: -; clone_size: -; j_call: TRBJ2-3; v_call: TRBV5-8; cdr3_aa: CASSGGEYTDTQYF; cdr3_nt: TGTGCCAGCAGCGGCGGGGAGTACACAGATACGCAGTATTTT
d_call: -; clone_size: -; j_call: TRBJ2-7; v_call: TRBV10-2; cdr3_aa: CASSESYEQYF; cdr3_nt: TGCGCCAGCAGTGAGAGCTACGAGCAGTACTTC
d_call: -; clone_size: -; j_call: TRBJ2-3; v_call: TRBV5-1; cdr3_aa: CASSLDGRADTDTQYF; cdr3_nt: TGCGCCAGCAGCTTGGATGGCAGGGCGGACACAGATACGCAGTATTTT
d_call: TRBD1; clone_size: -; j_call: TRBJ1-4; v_call: TRBV9; cdr3_aa: CASSSTGVINEKLFF; cdr3_nt: TGTGCCAGCAGTTCCACAGGGGTCATTAATGAAAAACTGTTTTTT
d_call: -; clone_size: few; j_call: TRBJ2-7; v_call: TRBV6-1; cdr3_aa: CASSEAGRVSYEQYF; cdr3_nt: TGTGCCAGCAGTGAAGCCGGACGGGTCTCCTACGAGCAGTACTTC
d_call: -; clone_size: -; j_call: TRBJ2-3; v_call: TRBV27; cdr3_aa: CASSSRAGISTDTQYF; cdr3_nt: TGTGCCAGCAGTTCGAGGGCGGGCATTAGCACAGATACGCAGTATTTT
d_call: TRBD2; clone_size: -; j_call: TRBJ2-7; v_call: TRBV5-6; cdr3_aa: CASSLPSGRHSYEQYF; cdr3_nt: TGTGCCAGCAGCTTGCCGAGCGGGAGACATTCCTACGAGCAGTACTTC
d_call: -; clone_size: few; j_call: TRBJ1-4; v_call: TRBV4-1; cdr3_aa: CASSQDRDGATNEKLFF; cdr3_nt: TGCGCCAGCAGCCAAGATCGGGACGGCGCAACTAATGAAAAACTGTTTTTT
d_call: TRBD1; clone_size: -; j_call: TRBJ2-7; v_call: TRBV6-5; cdr3_aa: CASSYRDRGSYEQYF; cdr3_nt: TGTGCCAGCAGTTACCGGGACAGGGGGTCCTACGAGCAGTACTTC